This TCR beta chain emerged from a study of beta chain features in type 1 diabetes. Sequenced material consisted of expressed TCRB transcripts (all of the isolated RNA was reverse transcribed). The repertoire was sequenced with immunoSEQ multiplex PCR; TCRdb's copy has only in-frame clones and lacks some. The table shows around 250,000 clones, with 13% to 15% occurring only once. Germline V CDR1 and CDR2: MDHEN, SYDVKM. Trimming shortened V by 1 base and J by 2 bases, and 14 bases separated the two germline ends. CDR3 size: 17 residues. On average, the one heparinised blood draw given by each donor was approximately 100 mL. Central memory, naive, regulatory and stem cell-like memory CD4+ cells were sorted by CD45RO/CCR7/CD25/CD127/CD95/CD27. As for this clone: Its specificity is unknown.

Whole-study results and caveats: The study found that naive, central memory and Treg TCRB repertoires appeared more similar in patients than in healthy donors. When Type 1 diabetes patients were examined, their TCRB CDR3s proved moderately but significantly shorter in all four CD4+ subsets.

The V call is TRBV28, the J call TRBJ2-2, with D maybe TRBD1 (6 bases). Input material: naive CD4+ T cells from blood. The clonotype was recovered from a man in his thirties or forties with type 1 diabetes. CDR3 coding DNA: TGTGCCAGCAGTTTATTCCTGACAGGACCAAACACCGGGGAGCTGTTTTTT. Encoded protein: CASSLFLTGPNTGELFF.